This TCR beta chain emerged from a study of cytomegalovirus exposure and HLA in healthy donors. Findings and limits, study-wide: Some segments of the V type, notably TRBV6-2 and TRBV6-3, were excluded as indistinguishable. The availability of immune exposure information extended only to CMV serostatus. Sequences of the TCR beta chain were said to predict the HLA-A and HLA-B alleles of most subjects accurately.

Use of 60 Vbeta and 13 Jbeta primers characterized the PCR. Repertoires were generated with immunoSEQ multiplex PCR, while TCRdb's copy carries only in-frame clones and drops some. The sample has fewer than 200,000 clones; roughly two thirds are singletons. A word on this clone: Its antigen is unidentified. Compared with germline, one end of the junction differs, possibly owing to a read error.

The CDR3 spans 15 residues. Germline CDR1 reads MNHNY; CDR2 reads SVGAGI (reference sequence). This TCR was recovered from a woman aged 18-29 years in good health and CMV-seropositive. The J gene is TRBJ2-7, the V gene TRBV6-6, with 9 bases aligning to TRBD1. Specimen: PBMCs. CDR3 region: CASSYSLGQGYEQYF. The CDR3 coding sequence is TGTGCCAGCAGCTACTCCCTGGGACAGGGATACGAGCAGTACTTC.